A single sample is the source of the 20 T cell receptor beta chains below, sequenced in a study of tumor-infiltrating lymphocytes in primary liver carcinoma. It was from about 19-30 mg of unsorted bulk tissue that RNA and DNA were co-extracted. Researchers generated TCR beta cDNA from about 0.5 ug of total RNA, relying on a constant-region primer. Three nested multiplex PCR rounds of slightly modified ARM-PCR generated TCR beta libraries. The two initial PCR rounds, about 9 cycles each, used TRBV1-TRBV30 forward and C-beta reverse primers. TCRdb re-analysed the multiplex PCR reads in MiXCR, keeping a single row per CDR3 protein. The repertoire holds more than 50,000 distinct CDR3 sequences, 70% to 85% seen once, with 25% in the top ten. The specimen was liver tumor tissue from sampling region 2. Stated subset: tumor region T2, inferior pole. These receptor sequences come from a man between 40 and 49 years old with primary liver carcinoma and hepatitis B virus infection.

For this clonotype: One end of the junction fails to match germline, which may point to a read error. The chain links TRBV11-3 to TRBJ1-1, with D possibly being TRBD1 (5 bases). The CDR3 sequence is 13 residues long. CDR1 is SGHNT and CDR2 is YENEEA in the germline V gene. The CDR3 nucleotides are TGTGCCAACAGCTTAGTGGGGGGGACTGAAGCTTTCTTT. Translated, it gives CANSLVGGTEAFF.

The chain recombines TRBV11-1 with TRBJ2-1, with 14 positions matching TRBD2. The germline V gene has CDR1 SGHAT and CDR2 FQDESV (reference sequence). V lost 7 bases, J lost 8 bases, and 13 bases stayed unmatched. The CDR3 sequence is 17 residues long. CDR3 sequence reads: CASTLGLAGEVDDEQFF. CDR3 coding DNA: TGTGCCAGCACCCTGGGACTAGCGGGGGAAGTTGACGATGAGCAGTTCTTC.

The chain recombines TRBV4-1 with TRBJ2-7, with D perhaps TRBD1 or TRBD2 (5 bases each). This CDR3 spans 14 amino acids. Germline CDR1 reads MGHRA; CDR2 reads YSYEKL. The CDR3 reads CASGQEGQAYEQYF. The CDR3 DNA reads TGCGCAAGCGGCCAAGAGGGGCAGGCCTACGAGCAGTACTTC.

In this sample, this clonotype turned up a few times. V is TRBV15 and J is TRBJ2-3; maybe TRBD2 (6 bases). V dropped 0 bases and J dropped 6 bases, with 10 bases sitting between them. The CDR3 is made up of 14 amino acids. The V gene's germline CDR1 is LNHNV and CDR2 YYDKDF (reference sequence). The DNA for the CDR3 is TGTGCCACCAGCAGAGATCGGGCGGGGGATACGCAGTATTTT. Translated, it gives CATSRDRAGDTQYF.

The genes are TRBV27 and TRBJ1-1; D gene unclear. There are 17 residues in the CDR3. V was shortened by 5 bases and J by 4 bases, with 23 bases between the two germline ends. Per the germline V gene, CDR1 is MNHEY and CDR2 is SMNVEV (reference sequence). CDR3 amino acids: CASSPDHALRGGTEAFF. DNA of the CDR3: TGTGCCAGCAGTCCGGACCATGCCCTACGAGGTGGCACTGAAGCTTTCTTT.

In regard to this clonotype: In this CDR3 the conserved last residue, phenylalanine or tryptophan, is missing, so a read error is likely. This chain uses TRBV30 with TRBJ2-1; D gene ambiguous. This CDR3 comprises 16 residues. Germline assignment: CDR1 GTSNPN and CDR2 SVGIG (reference sequence). CDR3 loop: CARSVDPLLAYNEQFI. In nucleotides, the CDR3 is TGTGCCCGGAGTGTGGATCCCCTTCTCGCCTACAATGAGCAGTTCATC.

With regard to this clonotype: Since no conserved phenylalanine or tryptophan closes the CDR3, a read error is the likely cause. The chain links TRBV6-1 to TRBJ2-7; D gene unclear. Germline-derived CDR1 and CDR2 are MNHNS and SASEGT. V was pared by 2 bases and J by 2 bases, with 10 bases between. This CDR3 is built from 14 residues. CDR3 nucleotide sequence: TGTGCCAGCAGTGAACGAAATAGCACCTACGAGCAGTACTAC. The encoded protein is CASSERNSTYEQYY.

This clonotype is categorized as medium-sized. This chain uses TRBV11-3 with TRBJ2-3, with a possible D match to TRBD1 (5 bases). The germline V gene has CDR1 SGHNT and CDR2 YENEEA. V lost 1 base and J 8 bases, leaving 7 bases between the germline ends. The CDR3 runs 12 residues. DNA for the CDR3: TGTGCCAGCAGCTTAGCAAGGGGTACGCAGTATTTT. This sequence encodes CASSLARGTQYF.

This clonotype was detected only once. V gene TRBV12-3 or TRBV12-4 combines with J gene TRBJ2-7; the D is unclear. V was trimmed by 7 bases and J by 0 bases, leaving 10 bases between them. The CDR3 has 13 residues. CDR3 protein: CASIVVSSYEQYF. Here the CDR3 DNA reads TGTGCCAGCATAGTAGTGAGCTCCTACGAGCAGTACTTC.

This clonotype was seen many times. The rearrangement uses TRBV28 and TRBJ1-1, with D possibly being TRBD1 (5 bases). The CDR3 length is 15 residues. Trimming took off 7 bases at V and 1 base at J, with 16 bases between the two ends. Germline CDR1 MDHEN, CDR2 SYDVKM. The CDR3: CASIPATGGNTEAFF. CDR3 bases: TGTGCCAGCATTCCCGCGACGGGGGGGAACACTGAAGCTTTCTTT.

In the case of this clonotype: Germline is not matched at one junction end, which may reflect a read error. The chain couples TRBV7-8 to TRBJ1-2; D gene unclear. Germline V lookup: CDR1 SGHVS, CDR2 FQNEAQ. The length of the CDR3 is 15 residues. The CDR3 DNA sequence: TGTGCCAGCAGCTTAGTCCACGGAGTTAACTATGGCTACATCTTC. As protein: CASSLVHGVNYGYIF.

The chain combines TRBV11-1 with TRBJ2-5, with a weak D call TRBD2 (6 bases). CDR1 and CDR2 (germline): SGHAT, FQDESV (reference sequence). CDR3 length: 19 residues. CDR3 sequence (DNA): TGTACCGGCAGCCCGCCCCCGGAGGTCAGGGAGGACTTCCAAGAGACCCAGTACTTC. Encoded protein: CTGSPPPEVREDFQETQYF.

A remark on this clonotype: The junction shows a germline mismatch at one end, possibly a read error. The chain has TRBV10-1 and TRBJ2-3; the D gene is possibly TRBD2 (7 bases). CDR1 WNHNN and CDR2 SYGVQD come from the germline V gene (reference sequence). The CDR3 has 14 amino acids. The CDR3 nucleotides read TGCGCCAGTAGCGAGGGAGGGGGGCCAGATACGCGGTATTTT. It codes for CASSEGGGPDTRYF.

The rearrangement links TRBV11-2 to TRBJ2-2, with D perhaps TRBD2 (5 bases). Per germline, CDR1 SGHAT and CDR2 FQNNGV. The length of the CDR3 is 15 residues. V lost 0 bases and J lost 7, with 12 bases in between. CDR3 sequence (DNA): TGTGCCAGCAGCTTAGAAAGGCCCGGGGTCGGGGAGCTGTTTTTT. Its translation: CASSLERPGVGELFF.

Points on this clonotype: The CDR3 carries no conserved terminal phenylalanine or tryptophan, so it likely arises from a read error. The DNA is left out, because the CDR3 cannot be placed on it with certainty; the CDR3 is given as TCRdb lists it. The chain carries TRBV11-2 and TRBJ1-2; the table's D call TRBD1 went unverified against the DNA. Germline V gene data show CDR1 as SGHAT and CDR2 as FQNNGV. The CDR3 length is 14 residues, termini included. CDR3 in amino acids: CASRERDTIYGYTS.

Note on this clonotype: The CDR3 does not close with the conserved phenylalanine or tryptophan, likely indicating a read error. The limits of the CDR3 on the DNA are not certain, so only TCRdb's listed CDR3 is given. This rearrangement joins TRBV11-1 to TRBJ1-1. The germline CDR1 and CDR2 sequences are SGHAT and FQDESV (reference sequence). Counting both end residues, the CDR3 totals 15 amino acids. The CDR3 loop is CASSLVAQPNTEDFS.

V is TRBV7-9 and J is TRBJ2-5, with a weak D call TRBD2 (5 bases). The CDR3 covers 16 residues. Germline CDR1 is SEHNR and CDR2 is FQNEAQ (reference sequence). V shed 3 bases and J shed 5 bases, with 19 bases lying between them. The CDR3 sequence: CASSFRDSVMEETQYF. The CDR3 nucleotides are TGTGCCAGCAGCTTCCGTGATAGCGTGATGGAGGAGACCCAGTACTTC.

This clonotype appeared many times. The rearrangement links TRBV28 to TRBJ1-1; tentatively, D is TRBD1 (5 bases). Germline V gene data show CDR1 as MDHEN and CDR2 as SYDVKM. This CDR3 spans 11 amino acids. Trimming stripped 3 bases from V and 9 bases from J, with 8 bases between. The CDR3, as DNA: TGTGCCAGCAGTTTGGGACCTCAAGCTTTCTTT. Translation gives CASSLGPQAFF.

About this clonotype: Its ends do not fully match the called genes, so a read error is possible. This chain links TRBV11-2 with TRBJ2-3; D perhaps matches TRBD2 (5 bases). The germline V gene encodes CDR1 SGHAT and CDR2 FQNNGV. CDR3 length: 16 amino acids. CDR3 region: CASSFSLATETVTQYF. CDR3 nucleotide sequence: TGTGCCAGCAGTTTCAGTTTAGCGACTGAAACAGTTACGCAGTATTTT.

Regarding this clonotype: No conserved phenylalanine or tryptophan is present at the end of the CDR3, so a read error is the likely explanation. The chain uses TRBV29-1 and TRBJ2-2, with a possible D match to TRBD2 (5 bases). CDR1 is SQVTM, CDR2 ANQGSEA, per germline. The CDR3 is 14 residues long. The CDR3 region is CSVEPAGNTGELFL. The CDR3 DNA is TGTAGCGTTGAACCGGCGGGGAACACCGGGGAGCTGTTTCTT.